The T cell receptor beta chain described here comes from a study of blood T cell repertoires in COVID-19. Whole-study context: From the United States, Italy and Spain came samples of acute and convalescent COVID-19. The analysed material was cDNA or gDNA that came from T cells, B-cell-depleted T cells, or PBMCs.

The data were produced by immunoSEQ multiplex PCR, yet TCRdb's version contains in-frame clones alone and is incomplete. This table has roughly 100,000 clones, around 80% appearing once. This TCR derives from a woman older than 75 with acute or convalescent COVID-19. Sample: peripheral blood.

The CDR3 sequence: CASSQDRSGANVLTF. The CDR3 DNA is TGTGCCAGCAGTCAGGACAGGTCTGGGGCCAACGTCCTGACTTTC. This chain links TRBV27 with TRBJ2-6; 7 nucleotides agree with TRBD1. The germline V gene has CDR1 MNHEY and CDR2 SMNVEV (reference sequence). V dropped 5 bases and J dropped 1; count of bases not matched to a gene: 2. The CDR3 has 15 residues.